This T cell receptor (beta chain) was recorded in a study of somatic mutations in cytotoxic T cells in rheumatoid arthritis. Sequenced by immunoSEQ multiplex PCR; TCRdb stores in-frame clones only, minus some. Of approximately 6,700 clones detected, less than 75% appear once; the ten largest clones hold approximately 46%. This clone showed up just a few times. The CDR3 is made up of 14 amino acids. CDR1 and CDR2 from the germline V gene are SQVTM and ANQGSEA. Trimming took off 0 bases at V and 4 bases at J, with 13 bases between the two ends. The material sequenced was CD8+ T cells sorted from blood. The source of this sequence is a middle-aged man in good health. This rearrangement joins TRBV29-1 to TRBJ2-7, with D perhaps assigned TRBD1 or TRBD2 (6 bases each). The CDR3 reads CSVEDEGGLYEQYF. CDR3 nucleotide sequence: TGCAGCGTTGAAGATGAGGGGGGATTATACGAGCAGTACTTC.